This T cell receptor beta chain was observed in a study of blood T cell repertoires in COVID-19. Per the authors' pipeline: Amplifying reference gene primers gave estimates of nucleated cell counts. Profiling relied on immunoSEQ multiplex PCR, and the TCRdb table lists in-frame clones only, not all of them. V, J and clone size derive from that table, while D and trimming were established from the DNA sequence. Of under 400,000 clones listed, nearly 90% are singletons. CDR3 size: 17 residues. Germline V gene data show CDR1 as SGHTS and CDR2 as YDEGEE. J gave up 0 bases and V 0 bases, and 7 bases lay outside the gene matches.

The chain has TRBV5-8 and TRBJ1-1; TRBD1 matches 8 bases. The clonotype comes from a man between 18 and 29 years old with active or convalescent COVID-19. Sequencing was done on a sample of peripheral blood. The CDR3 nucleotides read TGTGCCAGCAGCTTGGGGACAGGGACCTCCATGAACACTGAAGCTTTCTTT. It is translated as CASSLGTGTSMNTEAFF. The full variable domain, rest sourced from reference TRBV5-8 and TRBJ1-1, is EAGVTQSPTHLIKTRGQQATLRCSPISGHTSVYWYQQALGLGLQFLLWYDEGEERNRGNFPPRFSGRQFPNYSSELNVNALELEDSALYLCASSLGTGTSMNTEAFFGQGTRLTVV.